A single sample is the source of the 4 T cell receptor beta chains below, sequenced in a study of T-cell reconstitution after alpha-beta-depleted transplantation in children. Researchers prepared the TCRbeta library using unique molecular identifiers, the study reports. TCRdb itself ran the PCR reads through MiXCR, one entry per CDR3 protein. Of almost 500,000 distinct CDR3 sequences detected, approximately 12% appear once; the ten largest clones hold around 5.8%. Sequenced here: PBMCs from the stem cell graft donor, sampled from the stem cell graft. These receptors were taken from a human donor who donated a stem cell graft to a child with combined immunodeficiency.

The chain links TRBV24-1 to TRBJ2-7; 7 positions match TRBD2. With 5 bases clipped from V and 0 bases from J, the junction kept 9 bases outside the gene matches. This CDR3 is built from 16 residues. Germline lookup yields CDR1 KGHDR and CDR2 SFDVKD. The CDR3 sequence: CATSGAGSSGSYEQYF. CDR3 bases: TGTGCCACCAGTGGGGCCGGGTCTAGCGGCTCCTACGAGCAGTACTTC.

CDR3 DNA sequence: TGTGCCAGCAGCTTACAACAGGGAACAGCTGAGCAGTTCTTC. This gives the protein CASSLQQGTAEQFF. J is TRBJ2-1 and V is TRBV3-1, with a possible D match to TRBD1 (6 bases). Per the germline V gene, CDR1 is LGHDT and CDR2 is YNNKEL (reference sequence). There are 14 residues in the CDR3. V gave up 5 bases and J gave up 9 bases, with 17 bases separating them.

The sample holds many counts of this clonotype. This chain connects TRBV29-1 to TRBJ2-3; either TRBD1 or TRBD2 may supply D (5 bases each). This CDR3 region has 14 residues. Germline V gene sequence: CDR1 SQVTM, CDR2 ANQGSEA. V lost 0 bases and J 1 base, leaving 8 bases between the germline ends. The CDR3 sequence: CSVEEGVGTDTQYF. In DNA, the CDR3 is TGCAGCGTTGAAGAGGGGGTCGGCACAGATACGCAGTATTTT.

This chain links TRBV30 with TRBJ2-3; 16 positions agree with TRBD2. CDR3 length equals 17 residues. The trim removed 5 bases at V and 3 bases at J, leaving 8 bases unmatched. Germline CDR1 reads GTSNPN; CDR2 reads SVGIG (reference sequence). The CDR3 loop is CAWASGTSGRVTDTQYF. CDR3 DNA sequence: TGTGCCTGGGCCTCCGGGACTAGCGGGAGGGTGACAGATACGCAGTATTTT.